The 2 T cell receptor beta chains given below trace back to one sample, sequenced in a study of blood T cell repertoires in COVID-19. This table comes from immunoSEQ multiplex PCR, and its TCRdb copy is limited to in-frame clones, with some not included. The table has hundreds of thousands of clones, around 89% seen once. Material: peripheral blood. The receptors stem from a man between 35 and 55 years old with acute or convalescent COVID-19.

The chain links TRBV10-3 to TRBJ1-3, with D tentatively TRBD1 (5 bases). Trimming stripped 5 bases from V and 0 bases from J, with 11 bases between. The germline V gene encodes CDR1 ENHRY and CDR2 SYGVKD. The length of the CDR3 is 15 residues. CDR3 nucleotides: TGTGCCATCAGTTTTCAGGGTAACTCTGGAAACACCATATATTTT. It translates to CAISFQGNSGNTIYF.

This chain uses TRBV2 with TRBJ1-5; TRBD1 aligns across 7 bases. The CDR3 covers 13 residues. Trimming at V came to 8 bases and at J to 7 bases, leaving 8 bases not matched to a gene. Looked up from germline, CDR1 is SNHLY and CDR2 is FYNNEI. The CDR3 region is CASRRDREQPQHF. The CDR3 DNA follows: TGTGCCAGCCGGCGAGACAGGGAACAGCCCCAGCATTTT. Variable domain in full (rest from reference TRBV2 and TRBJ1-5): EPEVTQTPSHQVTQMGQEVILRCVPISNHLYFYWYRQILGQKVEFLVSFYNNEISEKSEIFDDQFSVERPDGSNFTLKIRSTKLEDSAMYFCASRRDREQPQHFGDGTRLSIL.